This T cell receptor (beta chain) was captured by sequencing in a study of OX40 agonist ivuxolimab in advanced cancers. Trimming removed 6 bases at V and 6 bases at J, with 12 bases between. CDR1 is SGHTA and CDR2 is FQGTGA in the germline V gene. This CDR3 is built from 13 residues. Libraries were prepared by immunoSEQ multiplex PCR; TCRdb keeps only in-frame clonotypes and omits some of them. The sample records more than 100,000 clones, about 92% being singletons. The sample was CD4+ or CD8+ T cells sorted from blood, taken in a trial of the OX40 agonist ivuxolimab. This chain joins TRBV7-3 and TRBJ1-5, with D uncertain. The sequence was collected from an adult with an advanced solid tumor such as melanoma, head and neck, liver or kidney cancer. The CDR3 protein is CASSPALGQPQHF. CDR3 bases: TGTGCCAGCAGTCCTGCCTTGGGTCAGCCCCAGCATTTT.